What follows are 2 T cell receptor beta chains derived from one specimen sequenced in a study of shared clonotypes between healthy human individuals (TCRdb year 2020). Library creation used the immunoSEQ multiplex PCR assay. TCRdb mirrors the immuneACCESS table, restricted to in-frame sequences. Some clones are absent from its copies; in checked studies, under half trace to an unresolved V gene, and the reason for the others is unknown. This sample gives hundreds of thousands of clones in total; 92% of them show up just once. Of the sample, approximately 25% is held by the ten largest clones. CD8 naive samples consisted of CD45RO-negative cells that were positively selected for CCR7, yielding a CD45RA+CCR7+ population without TemRA cells. Sequenced sample: naive CD8+ T cells sorted from blood. Explained via the paper, the cell subset or site label denotes: CD45RA+CCR7+. The source of these receptors is a man aged 25-45 years in good health.

The rearrangement links TRBV18 to TRBJ2-3; 8 nucleotides line up with TRBD2. V dropped 1 base and J dropped 2; count of bases not matched to a gene: 5. The CDR3 totals 16 residues. Germline lookup yields CDR1 KGHSH and CDR2 LQKENI. The CDR3 protein is CASSPRGTRTTDTQYF. The CDR3 bases are TGTGCCAGCTCACCACGGGGGACTAGGACCACAGATACGCAGTATTTT.

The V and J genes are TRBV29-1 and TRBJ1-1, with TRBD1 as a possible D gene (5 bases). This CDR3 is built from 10 residues. Germline CDR1 SQVTM, CDR2 ANQGSEA. The V gene lost 5 bases and the J gene lost 6 bases, with 7 bases spanning the gap. The CDR3: CSVQGAEAFF. In DNA, the CDR3 is TGCAGCGTTCAGGGCGCTGAAGCTTTCTTT.